Sequencing of this T cell receptor beta chain was carried out in a study of blood T cell repertoires in COVID-19. The table came from immunoSEQ multiplex PCR; TCRdb's copy has only in-frame clones and leaves some out. The data show roughly 110,000 clones, with around 81% seen just once and about 10% held by the top ten. Specimen: peripheral blood. The receptor was derived from a human donor in a cohort sampled during active COVID-19.

The CDR3 DNA sequence: TGTGCCAGCAGCACGACAGGCTACGAGCAGTACTTC. It codes for CASSTTGYEQYF. This chain joins TRBV13 and TRBJ2-7; a weak D match, TRBD1 (6 bases). This CDR3 contains 12 residues. The V end lost 5 bases, the J end lost 3 bases, and 8 bases lay between the germline ends. Per the germline V gene, CDR1 is PRHDT and CDR2 is FYEKMQ (reference sequence).